The 20 T cell receptor beta chains listed next were all sequenced from one sample in a study of regulatory T cells in long-lasting Graves disease. Time point reported: newly diagnosed GD, antithyroid drugs for less than 3 months. Extracted RNA from PBMCs served as the source of the TCR library. Through Arm-PCR of CDR3 regions and iRepertoire HTBI primers, TCR beta libraries were built. TCRdb itself ran the multiplex PCR reads through MiXCR, one entry per CDR3 protein. The sample includes a few hundred thousand distinct CDR3 sequences, 15% to 20% of them seen just once. This same sample was also taken into another study, of T cells in Graves' hyperthyroidism and ophthalmopathy.

The material was peripheral blood mononuclear cells (PBMCs), obtained at new diagnosis, from a patient treated with antithyroid drugs. The origin of the receptors is a woman aged 30 to 39 with Graves disease.

This clonotype was seen more than once but under ten times. The chain couples TRBV5-4 to TRBJ1-1, with D perhaps matching TRBD1 (5 bases). This CDR3 contains 14 residues. V was pared by 3 bases and J by 3 bases, with 12 bases between. Germline-derived CDR1 and CDR2 are SGHNT and YYREEE (reference sequence). The CDR3 region has the DNA TGTGCCAGCAGCTGGACGGGACGGGACACTGAAGCTTTCTTT. This encodes CASSWTGRDTEAFF.

Comment on this clonotype: This may arise from a read error, as a much more abundant clone is one base away. Written as DNA, the CDR3 is TGTACCAGCAGTGCCCGCGGGGGGGCCGCGAACACCGGGGAGCTGTTTTTT. Its translation: CTSSARGGAANTGELFF. The chain has TRBV27 and TRBJ2-2; 9 nucleotides agree with TRBD2. The germline V gene encodes CDR1 MNHEY and CDR2 SMNVEV (reference sequence). The CDR3 covers 17 residues.

The chain employs TRBV6-4 and TRBJ2-5, with 8 bases identical to TRBD2. V lost 5 bases to trimming and J lost 2 bases; unmatched junction nucleotides: 7. The CDR3 length is 15 residues. The V gene's germline CDR1 is MRHNA and CDR2 SNTAGT. The CDR3 coding sequence is TGTGCCAGCAGTTTGTTCGGGGGGGGACAAGAGACCCAGTACTTC. Protein product: CASSLFGGGQETQYF.

In its sample, this clonotype was seen many times. The rearrangement links TRBV6-1 to TRBJ1-5, with 7 bases matching TRBD1. CDR1 is MNHNS and CDR2 is SASEGT in the germline V gene. The CDR3 spans 13 residues. Trimming cost V 4 bases and J 9 bases; bases outside gene matches: 6. The CDR3 loop is CASSADRDRPQHF. CDR3 nucleotide sequence: TGTGCCAGCAGTGCTGACAGGGATCGGCCCCAGCATTTT.

The table lists this clonotype with many counts. The chain employs TRBV20-1 and TRBJ2-7; TRBD2 agrees at 12 bases. This CDR3 spans 15 amino acids. V shed 5 bases and J 7 bases; nucleotides not matched to a gene: 12. Germline lookup yields CDR1 DFQATT and CDR2 SNEGSKA (reference sequence). CDR3 in amino acids: CSAGVGGTSGHEQYF. CDR3 bases: TGCAGTGCTGGAGTGGGTGGGACTAGCGGGCATGAGCAGTACTTC.

Here the CDR3 reads CASSPQTGAGELFF. The DNA of the CDR3 is TGTGCCAGCAGCCCCCAGACAGGGGCCGGGGAGCTGTTTTTT. The J gene is TRBJ2-2, the V gene TRBV3-1; TRBD1 matches 8 bases. V shed 4 bases, J shed 6 bases, and the junction held 4 bases outside the gene matches. Germline V lookup: CDR1 LGHDT, CDR2 YNNKEL (reference sequence). CDR3 size: 14 residues.

This clonotype has just a few counts. It may be a read error: a sequence one base away is much more abundant. The rearrangement links TRBV7-2 to TRBJ2-3; D may be TRBD1 (5 bases). V lost 8 bases, J lost 0 bases, and 18 bases lay in between. In germline, CDR1 is SGHTA, CDR2 FQGNSA. The CDR3 sequence is 16 residues long. The CDR3 loop reads CASGPGGWGSTDTQYF. The DNA for the CDR3 is TGTGCCAGCGGCCCCGGTGGTTGGGGCAGCACAGATACGCAGTATTTT.

This clonotype was recorded many times. The chain couples TRBV9 to TRBJ1-1; D unclear. V lost 0 bases and J 0 bases, leaving 9 bases between the germline ends. Germline V gene lookup returns CDR1 SGDLS and CDR2 YYNGEE. CDR3 length equals 15 residues. DNA for the CDR3: TGTGCCAGCAGCGTAGTGGCAGACATGAACACTGAAGCTTTCTTT. This codes for CASSVVADMNTEAFF.

This chain uses TRBV19 with TRBJ1-2; 7 bases line up with TRBD1. The CDR3 runs 18 residues. J lost 3 bases, V lost 5 bases, and 18 bases had no gene match. Germline CDR1 LNHDA, CDR2 SQIVND (reference sequence). For the CDR3, the DNA is TGTGCCAGTAGTGCCTCAGCCTCACACAGGGGTTCCGACTATGGCTACACCTTC. Translated, it gives CASSASASHRGSDYGYTF.

The table lists this clonotype with many counts. The J gene is TRBJ2-5, the V gene TRBV20-1, with D possibly TRBD2 on 6 matching bases. CDR1 is DFQATT, CDR2 SNEGSKA, per germline (reference sequence). CDR3 length: 15 amino acids. Trimming stripped 5 bases from V and 5 bases from J, with 21 bases between. The CDR3: CSAPTPGLGHETQYF. Written as DNA, the CDR3 is TGCAGTGCTCCCACCCCGGGACTCGGCCACGAGACCCAGTACTTC.

This clonotype was seen ten or more times. The rearrangement links TRBV18 to TRBJ2-1; D gene ambiguous. The germline V gene has CDR1 KGHSH and CDR2 LQKENI. V was clipped by 0 bases and J by 3 bases, with 12 bases between them. The CDR3 runs 16 residues. The CDR3 loop is CASSPPAERLYNEQFF. In nucleotides, the CDR3 is TGTGCCAGCTCACCACCTGCAGAAAGGCTCTACAATGAGCAGTTCTTC.

Remarks on this clonotype: A read error may explain this, as a much larger clone is one base away. This chain links TRBV11-3 with TRBJ2-7; perhaps D is TRBD1 or TRBD2 (5 bases each). Germline V gives CDR1 SGHNT, CDR2 YENEEA. CDR3 size: 15 residues. The CDR3 DNA is TGTGCCAGCAGCTTAAATCCGGGATCAGGGTACGAGCAGTGCTTC. Translated: CASSLNPGSGYEQCF.

CDR3 in DNA: TGTGCCAGCAGCGCGAAATCCGGGGGTCCTCGGGGCACTGAAGCTTTCTTT. Protein product: CASSAKSGGPRGTEAFF. The rearrangement uses TRBV9 and TRBJ1-1; perhaps TRBD1 as D (5 bases). V was clipped by 3 bases and J by 4 bases, with 22 bases between them. The CDR3 runs to 17 residues. The germline V gene has CDR1 SGDLS and CDR2 YYNGEE. Drawing the rest from reference TRBV9 and TRBJ1-1, the complete variable domain is DSGVTQTPKHLITATGQRVTLRCSPRSGDLSVYWYQQSLDQGLQFLIQYYNGEERAKGNILERFSAQQFPDLHSELNLSSLELGDSALYFCASSAKSGGPRGTEAFFGQGTRLTVV.

This clonotype was counted many times. The rearrangement joins TRBV20-1 to TRBJ2-7, with D possibly being TRBD2 (5 bases). The CDR3 consists of 15 residues. Germline-derived CDR1 and CDR2 are DFQATT and SNEGSKA (reference sequence). Trimming removed 5 bases at V and 2 bases at J, with 19 bases between. CDR3 protein: CSAQSPTRGPYEQYF. For the CDR3, the DNA is TGCAGTGCTCAGAGCCCTACTAGAGGCCCCTACGAGCAGTACTTC.

This clonotype was observed a handful of times. The chain combines TRBV27 with TRBJ1-1; 8 nucleotides align to TRBD1. Germline CDR1 MNHEY, CDR2 SMNVEV (reference sequence). The CDR3 runs 19 residues. J lost 5 bases, V lost 2 bases, and 19 bases had no gene match. CDR3 residues: CASSLRVARGRTGTTEAFF. In nucleotides, the CDR3 is TGTGCCAGCAGTTTACGAGTCGCCAGGGGGCGAACTGGAACAACTGAAGCTTTCTTT.

Points on this clonotype: Since a much larger clone is just one base distant, this may be a read error. The chain links TRBV6-1 to TRBJ2-1, with D possibly being TRBD2 (5 bases). This CDR3 is built from 14 residues. Trimming cost V 8 bases and J 10 bases, with 21 bases left between them. Germline CDR1 MNHNS, CDR2 SASEGT. The CDR3 spells CASGRERHPYEQFF. CDR3 DNA sequence: TGTGCCAGCGGCCGGGAAAGGCACCCCTACGAGCAGTTCTTC.

This clonotype was recorded many times. The CDR3 coding sequence is TGTGCCAGCAGCCCCGATCTGGGGGGTTATGGCTACACCTTC. Protein: CASSPDLGGYGYTF. The chain employs TRBV11-2 and TRBJ1-2; TRBD1 might be the D (5 bases). The CDR3 sequence is 14 residues long. V gave up 5 bases and J gave up 5 bases, with 15 bases separating them. Germline CDR1 and CDR2: SGHAT and FQNNGV.

There are many counts of this clonotype. The rearrangement uses TRBV11-2 and TRBJ2-1; TRBD2 matches 9 bases. The CDR3 contains 16 residues. J gave up 4 bases and V 1 base, and 5 bases lay outside the gene matches. The germline V gene encodes CDR1 SGHAT and CDR2 FQNNGV. CDR3 region: CASSLVVAGDYNEQFF. The CDR3, as DNA: TGTGCCAGCAGCTTAGTGGTAGCGGGGGATTACAATGAGCAGTTCTTC.

The sample holds a few counts of this clonotype. Without the conserved terminal phenylalanine or tryptophan, this CDR3 likely stems from a read error. The rearrangement uses TRBV9 and TRBJ1-1; D uncertain. CDR1 is SGDLS and CDR2 is YYNGEE in the germline V gene. The CDR3 is 13 residues long. With 0 bases removed from V and 2 bases from J, the gap between germline ends came to 5 bases. In DNA, the CDR3 is TGTGCCAGCAGCGTAGGAATTAACACTGAAGCTTTCTCT. It translates to CASSVGINTEAFS.

The rearrangement uses TRBV6-5 and TRBJ2-5; weak D call: TRBD1 (5 bases). This CDR3 spans 16 amino acids. Trimming removed 5 bases from V and 0 bases from J, with 16 bases in between. Germline lookup yields CDR1 MNHEY and CDR2 SVGAGI. CDR3 loop: CASSPPPADNQETQYF. The CDR3 nucleotides read TGTGCCAGCAGTCCACCCCCGGCGGACAACCAAGAGACCCAGTACTTC.